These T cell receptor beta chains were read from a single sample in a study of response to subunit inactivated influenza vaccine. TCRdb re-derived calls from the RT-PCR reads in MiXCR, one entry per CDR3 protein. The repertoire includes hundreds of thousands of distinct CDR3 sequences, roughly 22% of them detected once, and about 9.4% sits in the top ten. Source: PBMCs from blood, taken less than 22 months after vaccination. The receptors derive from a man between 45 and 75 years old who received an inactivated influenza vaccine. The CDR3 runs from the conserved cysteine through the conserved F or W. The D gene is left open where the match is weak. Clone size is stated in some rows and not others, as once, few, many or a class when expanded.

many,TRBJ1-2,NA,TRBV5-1,TGCGCCAGCAGCTCGGGGGTCTATGGCTACACCTTC,CASSSGVYGYTF
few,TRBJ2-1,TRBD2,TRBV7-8,TGTGCCAGCAGACATCTAGCGGGGGCCTACAATGAGCAGTTCTTC,CASRHLAGAYNEQFF
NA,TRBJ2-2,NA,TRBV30,TGTGCCTGGAGTGTATACGGGGCGAACACCGGGGAGCTGTTTTTT,CAWSVYGANTGELFF
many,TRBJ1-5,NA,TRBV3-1,TGTGCCAGCAGCCCCTCGCAGGGGCGCAATCAGCCCCAGCATTTT,CASSPSQGRNQPQHF
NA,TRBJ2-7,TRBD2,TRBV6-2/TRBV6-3,TGTGCCAGCAGTTACTCGATTGGGACTACCTCCTACGAGCAGTACTTC,CASSYSIGTTSYEQYF
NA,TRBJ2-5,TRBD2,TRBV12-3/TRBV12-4,TGTGCCAGCAGTTTAGGACTAGCGGTAGAGACCCAGTACTTC,CASSLGLAVETQYF
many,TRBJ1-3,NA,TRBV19,TGTGCCAGTAGGAAACTTCCGGGACACCTTAATGGAAACACCATATATTTT,CASRKLPGHLNGNTIYF
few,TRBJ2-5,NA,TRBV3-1,TGTGCCAGCAGCCGGGGACCTTACCAAGAGACCCAGTACTTC,CASSRGPYQETQYF
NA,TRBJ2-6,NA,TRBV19,TGTGCCAGTAGTATATCAAGCTCTGGGGCCAACGTCCTGACTTTC,CASSISSSGANVLTF
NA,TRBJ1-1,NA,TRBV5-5,TGTGCCAGCAGCTCAACAGTCGGGGGCACTGAAGCTTTCTTT,CASSSTVGGTEAFF
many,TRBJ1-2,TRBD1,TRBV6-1,TGTGCCAGCAGTGAGTACGGGACAGTAAACTATGGCTACACCTTC,CASSEYGTVNYGYTF
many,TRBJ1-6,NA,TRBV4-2,TGTGCCAGCAGCCAAGAGACGGATTCACCCCTCCACTTT,CASSQETDSPLHF
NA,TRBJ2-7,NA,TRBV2,TGTGCCAGCGTAGTCAGTTCCTACGAGCAGTACTTC,CASVVSSYEQYF
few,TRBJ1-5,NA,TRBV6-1,TGTGCCAGCACTATCCAGGACAGTAATCAGCCCCAGCATTTT,CASTIQDSNQPQHF
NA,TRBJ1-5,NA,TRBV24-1,TGTGCCACTGGGACGACTCACGGGCAGCCCCAGCATTTT,CATGTTHGQPQHF
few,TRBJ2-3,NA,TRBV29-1,TGCAGCGTTGTAGCGGCCACAGATACGCAGTATTTT,CSVVAATDTQYF
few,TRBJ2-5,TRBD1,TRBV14,TGTGCCAGCAGCGCAAGGACAGGGGCATTGGTGACCCAGTACTTC,CASSARTGALVTQYF
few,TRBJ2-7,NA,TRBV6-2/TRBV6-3,TGTGCCAGCAATGACAATGCCTACGAGCAGTACTTC,CASNDNAYEQYF
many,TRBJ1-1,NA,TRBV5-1,TGCGCCAGCAGCTTGTTACGGAGCCGTGAAGCTTTCTTT,CASSLLRSREAFF
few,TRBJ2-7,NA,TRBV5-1,TGCGCCAGCAGCTTGGGGGCAGGGAACCACGAGCAGTACTTC,CASSLGAGNHEQYF
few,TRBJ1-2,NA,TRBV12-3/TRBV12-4,TGTGCCAGCAGTTTAGCGGAGACAAGCGGCTACACCTTC,CASSLAETSGYTF
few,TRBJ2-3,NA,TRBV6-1,TGTGCCAGCAGCCCTTATGGGGACCGCTCGGTAGATACGCAGTATTTT,CASSPYGDRSVDTQYF
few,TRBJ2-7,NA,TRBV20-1,TGCAGTGCCCGGGACACTGGATCCTACGAGCAGTACTTC,CSARDTGSYEQYF
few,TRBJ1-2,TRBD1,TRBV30,TGTGCCTGGAAACAGGGGGCCTCTCTATATGGCTACACCTTC,CAWKQGASLYGYTF
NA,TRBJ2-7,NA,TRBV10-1,TGCGCCAGCAGCTCGGGACCCAGATTTTACGAGCAGTACTTC,CASSSGPRFYEQYF
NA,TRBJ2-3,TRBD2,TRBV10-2,TGCGCCAGCAGTGACCGGGGGGGGCTAACAGATACGCAGTATTTT,CASSDRGGLTDTQYF
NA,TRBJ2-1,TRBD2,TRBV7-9,TGTGCCAGCACTCTAGCGGGAGTTGGGAATGAGCAGTTCTTC,CASTLAGVGNEQFF
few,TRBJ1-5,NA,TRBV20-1,TGCAGTGTCAGGGCTAACAATCAGCCCCAGCATTTT,CSVRANNQPQHF
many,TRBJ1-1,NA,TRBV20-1,TGCAGTGCTAGAGATTTTTTCCAGGGGAACACTGAAGCTTTCTTT,CSARDFFQGNTEAFF
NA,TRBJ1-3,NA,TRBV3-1,TGTGCCAGCAGCCATTCTACCTCCTCTGGAAACACCATATATTTT,CASSHSTSSGNTIYF
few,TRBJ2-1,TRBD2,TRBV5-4,TGTGCCAGCAGTAAGAGCGGGAGCTCCTACAATGAGCAGTTCTTC,CASSKSGSSYNEQFF
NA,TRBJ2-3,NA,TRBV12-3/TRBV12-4,TGTGCCAGCAGTTTACTAGTTGGGATGACAGATACGCAGTATTTT,CASSLLVGMTDTQYF
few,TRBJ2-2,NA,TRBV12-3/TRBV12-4,TGTGCCAGCAGTTTTGAGACACCTCCTTTCGGGGAGCTGTTTTTT,CASSFETPPFGELFF
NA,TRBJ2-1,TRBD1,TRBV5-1,TGCGCCAGCAGCTGGACAGGGGAGGACTACAATGAGCAGTTCTTC,CASSWTGEDYNEQFF
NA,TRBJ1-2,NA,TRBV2,TGTGCCAGCCTGGGCAGGGCGGACTATGGCTACACCTTC,CASLGRADYGYTF
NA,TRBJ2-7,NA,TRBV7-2,TGTGCCAGCAGCCCGGGCGTAGTTTCCGAGCAGTACTTC,CASSPGVVSEQYF
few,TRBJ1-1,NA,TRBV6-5,TGTGCCAGCAGTTACTCGAACGAGATCCAGATGAACACTGAAGCTTTCTTT,CASSYSNEIQMNTEAFF
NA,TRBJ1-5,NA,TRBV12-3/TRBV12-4,TGTGCCAGCAGTCCCCGGGGGGAGAATCAGCCCCAGCATTTT,CASSPRGENQPQHF
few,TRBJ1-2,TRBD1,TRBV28,TGTGCCAGCAGGCCGCCCACAGGGGGCAGGGTCTATGGCTACACCTTC,CASRPPTGGRVYGYTF
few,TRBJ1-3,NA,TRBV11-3,TGTGCCAGCAGCGATGAGGCCTCTGGAAACACCATATATTTT,CASSDEASGNTIYF
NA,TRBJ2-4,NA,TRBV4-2,TGTGCCAGCAGCCCAGGGGGGATTTCGAACATTCAGTACTTC,CASSPGGISNIQYF
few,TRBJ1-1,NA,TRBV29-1,TGCAGCGTTCGCCCTCGCGTTGGTCGAGGGGCCACTGAAGCTTTCTTT,CSVRPRVGRGATEAFF
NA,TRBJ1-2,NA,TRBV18,TGTGCCAGCTCACCACTTTTAACAGACGAAATCTATGGCTACACCTTC,CASSPLLTDEIYGYTF
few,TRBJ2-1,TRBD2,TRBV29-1,TGCAGCGCCGGGACTAGCGGGGGGGCCCAGCAGTTCTTC,CSAGTSGGAQQFF
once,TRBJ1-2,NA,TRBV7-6,TGTGCCAGCAGCTCCCTCATAGGGGCGGTCTATGGCTACACCTTC,CASSSLIGAVYGYTF
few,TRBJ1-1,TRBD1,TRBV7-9,TGTGCCAGCAGCTTAGTGCGTGGTGGGACAGGGGCCGACGAAGCTTTCTTT,CASSLVRGGTGADEAFF
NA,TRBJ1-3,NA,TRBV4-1,TGCGCCAGCAGCCAAGATGGGTATGGGGTTAACTCTGGAAACACCATATATTTT,CASSQDGYGVNSGNTIYF
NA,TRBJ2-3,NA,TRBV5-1,TGCGCCAGCAGCTTGGGTGGTCCAGATACGCAGTATTTT,CASSLGGPDTQYF
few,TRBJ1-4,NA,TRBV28,TGTGCCAGCAGCCCTCCGGGCACCTCTACGCGGGAAAAACTGTTTTTT,CASSPPGTSTREKLFF
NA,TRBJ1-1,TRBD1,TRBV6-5,TGTGCCAGCAGTTCCCCCAGGGGGAGAACGAACACTGAAGCTTTCTTT,CASSSPRGRTNTEAFF
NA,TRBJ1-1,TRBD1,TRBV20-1,TGCAGTGCTAGAGACCCGGTTGGGAGCAGGGGGCGCCTTGGCACTGAAGCTTTCTTT,CSARDPVGSRGRLGTEAFF
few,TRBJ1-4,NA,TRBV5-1,TGCGCCAGCAGCTTGAATACAGGGACTAATGAAAAACTGTTTTTT,CASSLNTGTNEKLFF
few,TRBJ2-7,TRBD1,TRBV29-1,TGCAGCGCGTTCACAGGGGGCGAAGAGCAGTACTTC,CSAFTGGEEQYF
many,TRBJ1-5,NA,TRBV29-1,TGCAGCGTTGGGGGGACCGACATTAATCAGCCCCAGCATTTT,CSVGGTDINQPQHF
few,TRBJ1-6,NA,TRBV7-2,TGTGCCAGCAGCTTTCAGGAAAATTCACCCCTCCACTTT,CASSFQENSPLHF
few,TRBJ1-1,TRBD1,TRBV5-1,TGCGCCAGCAGCTTGGGGGGGACAGTTTCTGAAGCTTTCTTT,CASSLGGTVSEAFF
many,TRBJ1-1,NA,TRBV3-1,TGTGCCAGCAGTCCCCCGGGACACCTGAACACTGAAGCTTTCTTT,CASSPPGHLNTEAFF
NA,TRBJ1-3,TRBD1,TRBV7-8,TGTGCCAGCAGCATGACAGGGGTGGCTGACACCATATATTTT,CASSMTGVADTIYF
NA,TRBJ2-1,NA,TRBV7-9,TGTGCCAGCAGCTGGCTGTCGGTAACGGAGCAGTTCTTC,CASSWLSVTEQFF